The T cell receptor beta chain under discussion was sequenced for a study of cytomegalovirus exposure and HLA in healthy donors. Study-level points and caveats: Investigators reported 150 to 200 TCR beta chains as tied to cytomegalovirus. Being productive about 90% or about 30% of the time was typical of most TCR beta V segments in an earlier analysis. Later analysis identified several of the most significant clusters that appeared linked to common viral pathogens. Presence/absence comparisons presumed near-even sequencing depth among donors.

This CDR3 region has 15 residues. Germline values: CDR1 MNHEY, CDR2 SVGAGI. With 6 bases clipped from V and 7 bases from J, the junction kept 12 bases outside the gene matches. A word on this clone: The target antigen is unknown.

13 Jbeta primers and 60 Vbeta primers were used for the PCR. Data came from immunoSEQ multiplex PCR; TCRdb stores just in-frame clones and leaves some out. The sample consists of approximately 140,000 clones, roughly four fifths of them appearing once. The origin of this receptor is a man in his late teens or twenties in good health and CMV-seropositive. Material: PBMCs. The J gene is TRBJ1-1, the V gene TRBV6-5; 9 positions match TRBD1. CDR3 region: CASSYGTGKRDEAFF. The CDR3 bases are TGTGCCAGCAGCTACGGGACAGGGAAGAGGGATGAAGCTTTCTTT.